A single sample is the source of the 18 T cell receptor beta chains below, sequenced in a study of chemoradiotherapy in HPV16-positive cancers. The protocol was immunoSEQ multiplex PCR, while the TCRdb copy is restricted to in-frame clones and leaves out a portion. The data hold 20,000 or so clones, with 84% observed a single time. Material: blood, obtained from a patient who underwent chemoradiotherapy. These TCRs come from a human donor with HPV-associated anogenital cancer.

CDR3 loop: CASSPSQGRRPYGYTF. The DNA of the CDR3 is TGTGCCAGCAGCCCGTCACAGGGCAGGAGACCCTATGGCTACACCTTC. The rearrangement links TRBV6-6 to TRBJ1-2; D may be TRBD1 (6 bases). V was shortened by 6 bases and J by 4 bases, with 21 bases between the two germline ends. There are 16 residues in the CDR3. Germline-derived CDR1 and CDR2 are MNHNY and SVGAGI (reference sequence).

The chain couples TRBV5-1 to TRBJ1-6; D is perhaps TRBD1 (6 bases). V lost 4 bases to trimming and J lost 5 bases, with 16 bases between them. Germline V lookup: CDR1 SGHRS, CDR2 YFSETQ. The length of the CDR3 is 16 residues. The CDR3 nucleotides read TGCGCCAGCAGCCGAGACGGGGGGGCCGATAATTCACCCCTCCACTTT. Its protein is CASSRDGGADNSPLHF.

This chain links TRBV7-2 with TRBJ2-6; possible D gene TRBD2, 7 bases. CDR1 is SGHTA and CDR2 is FQGNSA in the germline V gene. CDR3 length equals 19 residues. The germline V and J ends were trimmed by 1 base and 0 bases, with 16 bases remaining between them. The CDR3 DNA follows: TGTGCCAGCAGCTTAGTCGGGGGGCGAAAGTCCTCTGGGGCCAACGTCCTGACTTTC. Its translation: CASSLVGGRKSSGANVLTF.

This CDR3 is CASSDSAGSSTEAFF. The DNA for the CDR3 is TGTGCCAGCAGTGACTCGGCAGGGTCGAGCACTGAAGCTTTCTTT. V usage is TRBV6-4 and J usage is TRBJ1-1, with D tentatively TRBD1 (5 bases). CDR3 length equals 15 residues. The V end was cut by 0 bases, the J end by 4 bases, with 12 bases between. CDR1 and CDR2 from the germline V gene are MRHNA and SNTAGT.

The chain uses TRBV19 and TRBJ2-4; weak D call: TRBD2 (6 bases). The CDR3 is 13 residues long. Germline-derived CDR1 and CDR2 are LNHDA and SQIVND (reference sequence). V dropped 3 bases and J dropped 6 bases, with 9 bases sitting between them. CDR3 sequence: CASSILEGNIQYF. The CDR3 nucleotides are TGTGCCAGTAGTATCTTGGAGGGAAACATTCAGTACTTC.

This chain joins TRBV10-3 and TRBJ1-1, with D hard to call. The CDR3 has 14 residues. V gave up 3 bases and J gave up 0 bases, with 8 bases separating them. Per germline, CDR1 ENHRY and CDR2 SYGVKD. The CDR3 is CAISDGRLNTEAFF. The CDR3 coding sequence is TGTGCCATCAGTGATGGACGGTTGAACACTGAAGCTTTCTTT.

The chain carries TRBV6-5 and TRBJ1-2; D not certain. The CDR3 has 15 amino acids. The V gene's germline CDR1 is MNHEY and CDR2 SVGAGI. V gave up 4 bases and J gave up 0 bases, with 12 bases separating them. CDR3 nucleotide sequence: TGTGCCAGCAGTTCACAGACGGACTCTAACTATGGCTACACCTTC. It translates to CASSSQTDSNYGYTF.

The V gene is TRBV2, the J gene TRBJ2-1, with TRBD2 identical over 12 bases. Germline V gene lookup returns CDR1 SNHLY and CDR2 FYNNEI. CDR3 length equals 15 residues. Trimming took 6 bases from V and 3 from J; bases not matched to a gene: 3. The chain's CDR3 is CASSELAGGYNEQFF. DNA of the CDR3: TGTGCCAGCAGCGAACTAGCGGGGGGCTACAATGAGCAGTTCTTC.

The rearrangement links TRBV6-1 to TRBJ1-1, with TRBD1 as a possible D gene (6 bases). V dropped 0 bases and J dropped 11 bases, with 16 bases sitting between them. The germline V gene has CDR1 MNHNS and CDR2 SASEGT. CDR3 size: 14 residues. CDR3 nucleotide sequence: TGTGCCAGCAGTGAAGCGGCTGATGACAGGAAGGCTTTCTTT. Protein sequence: CASSEAADDRKAFF.

V usage is TRBV5-8 and J usage is TRBJ1-5; TRBD1 matches at 7 bases. V gave up 4 bases and J gave up 1 base; unmatched junction bases: 11. CDR1 SGHTS and CDR2 YDEGEE come from the germline V gene. The CDR3 totals 17 residues. CDR3 sequence: CASSPFRQGASNQPQHF. The CDR3 region has the DNA TGTGCCAGCAGCCCGTTTAGACAGGGTGCGAGCAATCAGCCCCAGCATTTT.

The rearrangement links TRBV5-1 to TRBJ2-3, with D tentatively TRBD2 (5 bases). V shed 4 bases and J shed 6 bases, with 15 bases lying between them. CDR1 is SGHRS and CDR2 is YFSETQ in the germline V gene. This CDR3 region has 14 residues. CDR3 amino acids: CASSRGGSEDTQYF. The CDR3 nucleotides are TGCGCCAGCAGCCGAGGAGGCAGCGAGGATACGCAGTATTTT.

This CDR3 is CASSLGQVGSQPQHF. CDR3 bases: TGTGCCAGCAGCTTAGGCCAGGTGGGGAGTCAGCCCCAGCATTTT. The chain recombines TRBV7-2 with TRBJ1-5; D not certain. The CDR3 spans 15 residues. Germline V gives CDR1 SGHTA, CDR2 FQGNSA. V was pared by 1 base and J by 6 bases, with 13 bases between. The full variable domain, its missing parts supplied by reference TRBV7-2 and TRBJ1-5, is GAGVSQSPSNKVTEKGKDVELRCDPISGHTALYWYRQSLGQGLEFLIYFQGNSAPDKSGLPSDRFSAERTGGSVSTLTIQRTQQEDSAVYLCASSLGQVGSQPQHFGDGTRLSIL.

The chain combines TRBV2 with TRBJ2-7; TRBD1 aligns across 9 bases. This CDR3 has 13 residues. Germline CDR1 reads SNHLY; CDR2 reads FYNNEI. V was clipped by 6 bases and J by 5 bases; unmatched bases: 5. Here the CDR3 reads CASRQGAPHEQYF. The CDR3 DNA sequence: TGTGCCAGCAGACAGGGGGCGCCCCACGAGCAGTACTTC.

J is TRBJ1-4 and V is TRBV2; D remains ambiguous. Germline V lookup: CDR1 SNHLY, CDR2 FYNNEI. The germline V and J ends were trimmed by 6 bases and 8 bases, with 13 bases remaining between them. The CDR3 length is 13 residues. The CDR3 loop reads CASSRQVEEKLFF. The CDR3 region has the DNA TGTGCCAGCAGCCGGCAGGTCGAGGAAAAACTGTTTTTT.

This clone showed up just once. V usage is TRBV27 and J usage is TRBJ2-7, with 10 bases aligning to TRBD1. Germline V lookup: CDR1 MNHEY, CDR2 SMNVEV (reference sequence). The J segment lost 1 base and the V segment lost 2 bases, leaving 5 bases of the junction unmatched. The CDR3 has 16 amino acids. The CDR3 region has the DNA TGTGCCAGCAGTTTAGGAGACAGGGGGCTATCCTACGAGCAGTACTTC. The encoded protein is CASSLGDRGLSYEQYF.

This sequence joins TRBV2 and TRBJ2-7; 10 bases match TRBD1. The germline CDR1 and CDR2 sequences are SNHLY and FYNNEI. V trimming: 8 bases; J trimming: 3 bases; junction bases outside the gene matches: 1. This CDR3 contains 12 residues. CDR3 nucleotide sequence: TGTGCCAGCTGGGACAGGGGCTACGAGCAGTACTTC. Encoded protein: CASWDRGYEQYF.

This clone was counted a single time. The chain recombines TRBV7-6 with TRBJ2-2; a weak D match, TRBD2 (5 bases). The germline CDR1 and CDR2 sequences are SGHVS and FNYEAQ. V was pared by 5 bases and J by 0 bases, with 16 bases between. This CDR3 spans 17 amino acids. Here the CDR3 DNA reads TGTGCCAGCAGCCGTCCGGCTAGCACCGCGAACACCGGGGAGCTGTTTTTT. Amino acid sequence: CASSRPASTANTGELFF. Variable domain in full (rest from reference TRBV7-6 and TRBJ2-2): GAGVSQSPRYKVTKRGQDVALRCDPISGHVSLYWYRQALGQGPEFLTYFNYEAQQDKSGLPNDRFSAERPEGSISTLTIQRTEQRDSAMYRCASSRPASTANTGELFFGEGSRLTVL.

A single count supports this clone. The genes are TRBV10-2 and TRBJ2-3; possibly TRBD1 for D (5 bases). Trimming cost V 5 bases and J 2 bases, with 11 bases left between them. Germline loops: CDR1 WSHSY, CDR2 SAAADI. CDR3 length equals 14 residues. The DNA of the CDR3 is TGCGCCAGCAGTCAGGGTGGGATCACAGATACGCAGTATTTT. It specifies CASSQGGITDTQYF.